This TCR beta chain comes out of a study of T cell responses to AZD1222 COVID-19 vaccine. Study context: Both about-4-week and about-12-week second-dose recipients were combined. Study findings and constraints: Spike was spanned by vaccine-associated CD4 TCRs, with dominance at 160-218 and 743-854. The study identified only a handful of AZD1222 recipients as seropositive at baseline.

Only in-frame clones appear in the TCRdb table, and some are missing; sequencing was by immunoSEQ multiplex PCR. The sample includes about 110,000 clones, 91% of them seen just once. There are 13 residues in the CDR3. Germline loops: CDR1 MNHEY, CDR2 SVGAGI. Trimming cost V 5 bases and J 5 bases, with 10 bases left between them. Notes on this clone: Its specificity is unknown.

The chain is built from TRBV6-5 and TRBJ1-5, with D perhaps matching TRBD1 (6 bases). The specimen was peripheral blood, collected on day 0 of AZD1222 vaccination. The source is an adult in good health. The CDR3 DNA follows: TGTGCCAGCAGTCGGGACAATGATCAGCCCCAGCATTTT. Translating it yields CASSRDNDQPQHF.